This record looks at one T cell receptor beta chain sequence and its context. This receptor's antigen is unknown. The junction differs from germline at one of its ends, possibly a read error. Other DNA sequences of this sample code for an identical CDR3. The sample originates from a study of blood T cell repertoires in COVID-19 (dated by TCRdb to the early 2020s). The study in broad terms: Samples from collaborators originated in the United States, Italy and Spain and spanned both the acute and convalescent phases of COVID-19. The material from the prospective study consisted of cDNA or gDNA derived from T cells, B-cell-depleted T cells, or PBMCs. The dataset comprised deeply sampled blood TCRbeta repertoires from subjects exposed to, actively infected with, or recovered from COVID-19. The repertoires were released in a freely available public database meant as a resource for research on the immune response to SARS-CoV-2. The samples were drawn from two sources: the first 160 participants of the ongoing ImmuneRACE study, and 1,000 to 1,500 subjects contributed by 6 global collaborators. Sample metadata almost always included a de-identified subject ID, COVID-19 status, age in years and sex. HLA class I and class II types, where available, came from metadata supplied by the sample provider rather than from assay-based typing.

TCRbeta CDR3 regions were amplified from genomic DNA using the immunoSEQ Assay, a bias-controlled multiplex PCR. In the authors' own workflow: The number of nucleated cells in each sample was estimated from the amplification of reference gene primers within the assay. Sequence reads were collapsed and filtered to measure the absolute abundance of every unique TCRbeta CDR3 rearrangement. For each sample, productive Simpson clonality was calculated by taking the square root of Simpson's diversity index across productive rearrangements. TCRdb took this table from immuneACCESS and kept in-frame rearrangements with V and J called. Such tables lack part of the clones; where checked against another copy, unresolved V genes explain under half of the gap, and the rest is unexplained. The DNA gave D and trimming, while V, J and clone size come from that table. This sample lists around 70,000 clones; roughly 90% were detected once. Roughly 9.1% of the sample goes to the ten largest clones.

Here is what the overall study found, with its caveats: The quantity of clinical and demographic metadata differed by source and by participant and was supplied without curation.

Via the germline V gene, CDR1 is MDHEN and CDR2 SYDVKM. The CDR3 runs 15 residues from the cysteine to the phenylalanine. Of the read, only the CDR3 DNA is kept; its 45 bases are in frame from base 1. Collaborating institutions collected whole blood in K2EDTA tubes following their own protocols. For TCRbeta analysis, collaborators shipped samples in one of three forms: frozen whole blood, isolated PBMCs, or DNA extracted from either of those sample types. This chain joins TRBV28 to TRBJ1-1, with 7 bases in between that match TRBD1. The TCR sequence derives from a human donor in a cohort sampled during active COVID-19. Sequenced: peripheral blood. The nucleotide sequence reads TGCGCCAGCAGGATTGGAACAGGGGTCAACACTGAAGCTTTCTTT. The translation is CASRIGTGVNTEAFF.